These 15 T cell receptor beta chains were all obtained from the same sample, sequenced in a study of molecular identifiers for immune sequencing clone quantification. From the PCR reads, TCRdb called clonotypes with MiXCR, one entry per CDR3 protein. Of some 650,000 distinct CDR3 sequences in the sample, roughly 21% were seen once. Sequenced: naive CD8+ T cells from blood, with Jurkat cell RNA spiked in. As to subset: FACS-sorted CD8+CD4-CCR7+CD45RA+ naive T cells. These receptors originate from a human donor in good health. Some libraries in this study had Jurkat cell RNA spiked in.

This clonotype was detected a few times. This chain links TRBV7-9 with TRBJ2-7; 7 bases line up with TRBD1. Trimming removed 5 bases from V and 1 base from J; junction bases left unmatched: 8. The CDR3 has 15 amino acids. Germline CDR1 is SEHNR and CDR2 is FQNEAQ (reference sequence). The CDR3 DNA reads as TGTGCCAGCAGCCACAGGGGAGAAGGGTCCTACGAGCAGTACTTC. This translates into CASSHRGEGSYEQYF.

The chain has TRBV9 and TRBJ2-3; 8 bases map to TRBD1. This CDR3 comprises 16 residues. Per the germline V gene, CDR1 is SGDLS and CDR2 is YYNGEE. Germline trimming cut 0 bases from V and 5 bases from J; bases unmatched to any gene: 8. CDR3 in DNA: TGTGCCAGCAGCGTAGAACCCAGGGGGCTTGGAGATACGCAGTATTTT. The encoded protein is CASSVEPRGLGDTQYF.

For this clonotype: A much larger clone differs from this one at a single base, so this may be a read error. The rearrangement joins TRBV28 to TRBJ2-1; 11 bases line up with TRBD2. Germline V gene sequence: CDR1 MDHEN, CDR2 SYDVKM. This CDR3 comprises 15 residues. CDR3 nucleotides: TGTGCCTGCAGTTTACTAGCGGGGGAGGGTAATGAGCAGTTCTTC. This gives the protein CACSLLAGEGNEQFF.

This clonotype was observed many times. This chain joins TRBV7-6 and TRBJ2-6, with D hard to call. Germline CDR1 reads SGHVS; CDR2 reads FNYEAQ. Trimming shortened V by 4 bases and J by 4 bases, and 5 bases separated the two germline ends. The CDR3 contains 13 residues. As DNA, the CDR3 is TGTGCCAGCAGCTCCGGCGGGGCCAACGTCCTGACTTTC. Translated, it gives CASSSGGANVLTF.

V and J are TRBV4-3 and TRBJ2-3, with D tentatively TRBD1 (6 bases). The CDR3 sequence is 16 residues long. Germline CDR1 reads LGHNA; CDR2 reads YSLEER. The V and J ends lost 3 bases and 1 base respectively, with 14 bases between them. Here the CDR3 reads CASSHRDRSRTDTQYF. As DNA, the CDR3 is TGCGCCAGCAGCCACAGAGACAGGAGCCGCACAGATACGCAGTATTTT.

This clonotype showed up just a few times. Being one base from a much bigger clone, this may be a read error. The V call is TRBV9, the J call TRBJ2-2; weak D call: TRBD1 (5 bases). CDR1 and CDR2 from the germline V gene are SGDLS and YYNGEE. V dropped 1 base and J dropped 4 bases, with 11 bases sitting between them. CDR3 size: 15 residues. The DNA of the CDR3 is TGTGCCAGCAGCGTAACAGGAACGAGCACCGGGGAGCTGTTTTTT. Amino acid sequence: CASSVTGTSTGELFF.

Only a few counts were recorded for this clonotype. A clone one base away is much larger, so this may be a read error. The chain employs TRBV23-1 and TRBJ2-7; D not resolved. TRBV23-1 is noted as an ORF with a role that remains uncertain. The V end lost 8 bases, the J end lost 3 bases, and 23 bases lay between the germline ends. The CDR3 runs to 16 residues. CDR3 nucleotides: TGCGCCAGCGTCCCCCCGGTTAGGGTCGAGTACTACGAGCAGTACTTC. Protein: CASVPPVRVEYYEQYF.

In its sample, this clonotype was seen a few times. The V and J genes are TRBV3-1 and TRBJ2-4; TRBD2 is a possible D gene (5 bases). This CDR3 comprises 17 residues. CDR1 is LGHDT and CDR2 is YNNKEL in the germline V gene (reference sequence). Trimming took off 4 bases at V and 8 bases at J, with 24 bases between the two ends. CDR3 sequence: CASSPDRVGESSDIQYF. In DNA form, the CDR3 reads TGTGCCAGCAGCCCTGACCGGGTGGGAGAGAGTTCGGACATTCAGTACTTC.

This clonotype was counted at least ten times. The chain has TRBV7-2 and TRBJ2-3; D is ambiguous. Germline-derived CDR1 and CDR2 are SGHTA and FQGNSA. The V gene lost 5 bases and the J gene lost 0 bases, with 12 bases spanning the gap. This CDR3 region has 15 residues. The CDR3 region has the DNA TGTGCCAGCAGCCCTGGAGACACCAGCACAGATACGCAGTATTTT. This gives the protein CASSPGDTSTDTQYF.

There are a few counts of this clonotype. The junction and the germline gene differ at one end; a read error may be behind it. The genes are TRBV19 and TRBJ1-4; no clear D. Germline V gene data show CDR1 as LNHDA and CDR2 as SQIVND (reference sequence). The CDR3 totals 15 residues. The CDR3, as DNA: TGTGCAAGTATGGAAAGGCACCGCACTAATGAAAAACTGTTTTTT. Protein sequence: CASMERHRTNEKLFF.

The chain combines TRBV18 with TRBJ2-3; 10 bases match TRBD2. The CDR3 loop spans 13 amino acids. The J segment lost 15 bases and the V segment lost 3 bases, leaving 9 bases of the junction unmatched. CDR1 and CDR2 from the germline V gene are KGHSH and LQKENI. The CDR3, as DNA: TGTGCCAGCTCACCCCCAACTAGCGGGGACAAATATTTT. As protein: CASSPPTSGDKYF. The full variable domain, with the rest looked up from reference TRBV18 and TRBJ2-3, is NAGVMQNPRHLVRRRGQEARLRCSPMKGHSHVYWYRQLPEEGLKFMVYLQKENIIDESGMPKERFSAEFPKEGPSILRIQQVVRGDSAAYFCASSPPTSGDKYFGPGTRLTVL.

Details on this clonotype: It may be a read error: a sequence one base away is much more abundant. V is TRBV13 and J is TRBJ1-1; no firm D call. Germline V gene data show CDR1 as PRHDT and CDR2 as FYEKMQ (reference sequence). The length of the CDR3 is 14 residues. The chain's CDR3 is CASSLHRAGPGASF. CDR3 DNA: TGTGCCAGCAGCTTACATCGGGCTGGGCCCGGAGCTTCCTTT.

The V and J genes are TRBV7-2 and TRBJ2-2; D may be TRBD1 or TRBD2 (5 bases each). This CDR3 spans 15 amino acids. Germline CDR1 and CDR2: SGHTA and FQGNSA. V was trimmed by 3 bases and J by 0 bases, leaving 8 bases between them. In DNA, the CDR3 is TGTGCCAGCAGCTTCGGGACGGCGAACACCGGGGAGCTGTTTTTT. Translating gives CASSFGTANTGELFF.

This clonotype was seen ten or more times. V gene TRBV11-2 combines with J gene TRBJ2-3, with D tentatively TRBD2 (6 bases). This CDR3 has 15 amino acids. Germline V lookup: CDR1 SGHAT, CDR2 FQNNGV. Trimming shortened V by 5 bases and J by 1 base, and 13 bases separated the two germline ends. The CDR3 loop reads CASSRWVAGTDTQYF. The CDR3 DNA sequence: TGTGCCAGCAGCCGATGGGTAGCGGGCACAGATACGCAGTATTTT.

This clonotype was recorded many times. The chain couples TRBV20-1 to TRBJ1-3; D uncertain. The V gene's germline CDR1 is DFQATT and CDR2 SNEGSKA (reference sequence). Trimming took off 3 bases at V and 0 bases at J, with 9 bases between the two ends. This CDR3 contains 14 residues. The DNA of the CDR3 is TGCAGTGCTAGCGGGATGCTCTCTGGAAACACCATATATTTT. Translating it yields CSASGMLSGNTIYF.